The source of this TCR beta chain is a study of blood T cell repertoires in COVID-19. Profiled with immunoSEQ multiplex PCR; TCRdb holds only in-frame clones, not every one. The repertoire holds under 350,000 clones, around 89% seen once, with roughly 5.1% in the top ten. The CDR3 extends over 13 amino acids. Trimming shortened V by 1 base and J by 4 bases, and 5 bases separated the two germline ends. Germline loops: CDR1 SGHAT, CDR2 FQNNGV. The source of this sequence is a man aged 40-49 years with acute or convalescent COVID-19. The sequenced material came from peripheral blood. J is TRBJ1-3 and V is TRBV11-2, with D unresolved. This chain's CDR3 is CASSLVEGNTIYF. CDR3 nucleotides: TGTGCCAGCAGCTTAGTAGAAGGAAACACCATATATTTT.